This is a list of T cell receptor beta chains from one sample in a study of shared T cell receptors in the human thymus. Clones were read by immunoSEQ multiplex PCR, and TCRdb kept only the in-frame ones, dropping some. The table records hundreds of thousands of clones, more than 75% of them present only once. This same sample was also part of a study on human thymus T cells.

The sequencing input was thymocytes. Receptor source: a boy under two years old with a congenital heart defect. The CDR3 runs from the conserved cysteine through the conserved F or W. The order of the fields is V gene, D gene, J gene, clone size, CDR3 DNA, CDR3 protein. The D gene is left open where the match is weak. Only part of the rows carry a size: once, few, many, or a class if the clone is expanded.

>TRBV2|-|TRBJ2-5|-
TGTGCCAGCAGACCTCACTATCTACACGATCAAGAGACCCAGTACTTC
CASRPHYLHDQETQYF
>TRBV9|-|TRBJ2-3|-
TGTGCCAGCAGCGTCAGGGTCCAGGATTCCGATACGCAGTATTTT
CASSVRVQDSDTQYF
>TRBV25-1|TRBD2|TRBJ2-3|-
TGTGCCAGCAGTGAGCGGGAGACAAACACAGATACGCAGTATTTT
CASSERETNTDTQYF
>TRBV4-2|-|TRBJ1-1|-
TGTGCCAGCAGCGTTGGATACAGGGAGAACACTGAAGCTTTCTTT
CASSVGYRENTEAFF
>TRBV28|TRBD2|TRBJ2-7|-
TGTGCCAGCTGGGGGGGGTACTACGAGCAGTACTTC
CASWGGYYEQYF
>TRBV5-6|-|TRBJ2-7|-
TGTGCCAGCAGATCAGGAAGCTCCTACGAGCAGTACTTC
CASRSGSSYEQYF
>TRBV5-5|TRBD1|TRBJ1-5|-
TGTGCCAGCAGCTCAGACAGGGGCCATCAGCCCCAGCATTTT
CASSSDRGHQPQHF
>TRBV19|TRBD2|TRBJ2-7|-
TGTGCCAGTAGTATCCGGACAGGGCGACTAGCGGGAGAATCCGAGCAGTACTTC
CASSIRTGRLAGESEQYF
>TRBV15|-|TRBJ2-4|-
TGTGCCACCAGCAGAACTCGGGACAAAATTCAGTACTTC
CATSRTRDKIQYF
>TRBV13|-|TRBJ1-2|-
TGTGCCAGCAGCTCCCGGACACTTAACTATGGCTACACCTTC
CASSSRTLNYGYTF
>TRBV28|TRBD2|TRBJ2-3|few
TGTGCCAGGGTTCCGTGTAGCGGGAGGACGGATACGCAGTATTTT
CARVPCSGRTDTQYF